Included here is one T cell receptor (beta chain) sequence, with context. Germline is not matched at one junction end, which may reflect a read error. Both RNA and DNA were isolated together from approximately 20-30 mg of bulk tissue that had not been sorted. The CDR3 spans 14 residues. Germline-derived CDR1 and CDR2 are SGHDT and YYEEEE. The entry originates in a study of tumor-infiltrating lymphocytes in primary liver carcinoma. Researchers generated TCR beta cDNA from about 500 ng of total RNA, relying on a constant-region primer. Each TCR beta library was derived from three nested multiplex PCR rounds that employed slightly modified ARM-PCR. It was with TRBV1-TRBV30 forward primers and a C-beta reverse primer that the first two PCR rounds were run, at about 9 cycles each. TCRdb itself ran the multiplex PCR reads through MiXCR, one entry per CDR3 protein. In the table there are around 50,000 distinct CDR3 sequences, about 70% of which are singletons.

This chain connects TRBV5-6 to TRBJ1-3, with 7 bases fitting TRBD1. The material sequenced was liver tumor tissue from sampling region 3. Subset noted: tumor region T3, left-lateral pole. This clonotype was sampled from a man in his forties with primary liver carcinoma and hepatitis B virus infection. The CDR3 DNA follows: TGTGTCAGCAGCTTGGAGGGGGCGGGAAACACCATATATTTT. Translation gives CVSSLEGAGNTIYF.